This T cell receptor beta chain was sequenced for a study of OX40 agonist ivuxolimab in advanced cancers. Study as a whole: Hepatocellular carcinoma, melanoma, renal cell or head and neck cancer occurred in dose-escalation patients.

Regarding the study as a whole: The average count of expanded clones was higher among CD8+ T cells than among CD4+.

Profiling relied on immunoSEQ multiplex PCR, and the TCRdb table lists in-frame clones only, not all of them. Of some 66,000 clones in the sample, over 70% were seen once. Germline V CDR1 and CDR2: MNHEY, SVGAGI. V was cut by 0 bases and J by 5 bases, with 14 bases left in between. There are 16 residues in the CDR3. Points on this clone: Its antigen is unknown.

This TCR was recovered from an adult with an advanced solid tumor such as melanoma, head and neck, liver or kidney cancer. Sample: CD4+ or CD8+ T cells sorted from blood, taken in a trial of the OX40 agonist ivuxolimab. This rearrangement joins TRBV6-5 to TRBJ2-1; D call uncertain. The CDR3 DNA follows: TGTGCCAGCAGTTACTCGAACGGACCTACTAACAATGAGCAGTTCTTC. It yields the protein CASSYSNGPTNNEQFF.